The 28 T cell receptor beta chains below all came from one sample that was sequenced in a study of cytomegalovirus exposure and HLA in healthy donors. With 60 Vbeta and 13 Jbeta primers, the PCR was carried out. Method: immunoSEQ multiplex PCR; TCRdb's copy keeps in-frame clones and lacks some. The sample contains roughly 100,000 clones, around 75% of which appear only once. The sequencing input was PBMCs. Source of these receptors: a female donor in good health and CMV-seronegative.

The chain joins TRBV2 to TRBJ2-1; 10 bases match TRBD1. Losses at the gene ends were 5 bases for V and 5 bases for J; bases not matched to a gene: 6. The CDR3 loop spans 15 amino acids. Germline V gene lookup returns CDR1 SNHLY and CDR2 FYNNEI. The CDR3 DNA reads TGTGCCAGCAGTTCCCGGGACAGGGGAAACAATGAGCAGTTCTTC. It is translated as CASSSRDRGNNEQFF.

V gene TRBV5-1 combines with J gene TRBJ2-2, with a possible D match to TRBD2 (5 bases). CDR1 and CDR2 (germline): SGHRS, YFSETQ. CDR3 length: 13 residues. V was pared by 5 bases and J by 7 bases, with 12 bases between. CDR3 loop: CASRVGVGGELFF. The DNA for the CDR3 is TGCGCCAGCAGAGTCGGGGTCGGCGGGGAGCTGTTTTTT.

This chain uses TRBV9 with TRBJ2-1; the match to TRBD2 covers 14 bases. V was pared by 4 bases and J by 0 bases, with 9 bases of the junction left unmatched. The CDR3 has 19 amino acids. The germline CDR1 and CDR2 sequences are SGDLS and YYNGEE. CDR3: CASSTGLAGAGNSYNEQFF. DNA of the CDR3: TGTGCCAGCAGCACGGGACTAGCGGGAGCGGGTAACTCCTACAATGAGCAGTTCTTC.

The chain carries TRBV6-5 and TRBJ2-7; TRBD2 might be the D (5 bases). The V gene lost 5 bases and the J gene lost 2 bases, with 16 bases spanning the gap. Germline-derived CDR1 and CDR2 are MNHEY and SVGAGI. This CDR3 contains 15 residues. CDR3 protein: CASSVKAGATYEQYF. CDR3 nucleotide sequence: TGTGCCAGCAGTGTTAAGGCGGGCGCGACCTACGAGCAGTACTTC.

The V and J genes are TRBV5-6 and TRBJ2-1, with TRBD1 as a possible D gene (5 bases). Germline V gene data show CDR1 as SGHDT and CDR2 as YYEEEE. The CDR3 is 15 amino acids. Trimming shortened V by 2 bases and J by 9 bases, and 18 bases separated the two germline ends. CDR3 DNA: TGTGCCAGCAGCTTAGGCCAGTTCCTTACAGGTGAGCAGTTCTTC. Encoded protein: CASSLGQFLTGEQFF.

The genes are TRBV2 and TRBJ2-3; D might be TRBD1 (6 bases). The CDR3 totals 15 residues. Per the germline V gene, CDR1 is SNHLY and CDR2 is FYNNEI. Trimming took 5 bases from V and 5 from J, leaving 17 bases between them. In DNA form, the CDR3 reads TGTGCCAGCAGTAGGGACACCCATGGGCTAGATACGCAGTATTTT. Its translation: CASSRDTHGLDTQYF. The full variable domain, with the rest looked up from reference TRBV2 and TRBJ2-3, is EPEVTQTPSHQVTQMGQEVILRCVPISNHLYFYWYRQILGQKVEFLVSFYNNEISEKSEIFDDQFSVERPDGSNFTLKIRSTKLEDSAMYFCASSRDTHGLDTQYFGPGTRLTVL.

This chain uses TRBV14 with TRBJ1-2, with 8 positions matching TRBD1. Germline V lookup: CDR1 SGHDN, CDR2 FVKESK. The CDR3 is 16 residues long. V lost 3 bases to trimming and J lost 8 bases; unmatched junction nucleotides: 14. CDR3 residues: CASSQDLRQGKGGYTF. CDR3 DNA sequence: TGTGCCAGCAGCCAGGACTTACGACAGGGGAAAGGGGGCTACACCTTC.

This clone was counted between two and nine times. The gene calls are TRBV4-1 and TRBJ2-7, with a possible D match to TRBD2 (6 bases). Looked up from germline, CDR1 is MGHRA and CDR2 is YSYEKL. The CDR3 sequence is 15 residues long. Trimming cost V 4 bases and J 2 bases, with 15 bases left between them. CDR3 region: CASSRGGNSAYEQYF. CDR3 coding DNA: TGCGCCAGCAGCCGCGGCGGGAATAGTGCCTACGAGCAGTACTTC.

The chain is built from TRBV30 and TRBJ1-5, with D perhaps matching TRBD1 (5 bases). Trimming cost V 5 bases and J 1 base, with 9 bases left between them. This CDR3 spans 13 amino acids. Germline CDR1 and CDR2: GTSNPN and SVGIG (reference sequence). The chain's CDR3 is CAWEDSSNQPQHF. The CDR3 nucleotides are TGTGCCTGGGAAGACAGCAGCAATCAGCCCCAGCATTTT. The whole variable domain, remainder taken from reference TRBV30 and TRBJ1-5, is SQTIHQWPATLVQPVGSPLSLECTVEGTSNPNLYWYRQAAGRGLQLLFYSVGIGQISSEVPQNLSASRPQDRQFILSSKKLLLSDSGFYLCAWEDSSNQPQHFGDGTRLSIL.

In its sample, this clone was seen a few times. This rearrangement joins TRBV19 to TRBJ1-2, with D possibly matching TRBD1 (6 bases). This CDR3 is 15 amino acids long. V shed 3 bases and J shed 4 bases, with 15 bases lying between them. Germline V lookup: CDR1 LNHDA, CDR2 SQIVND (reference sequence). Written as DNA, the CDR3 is TGTGCCAGTAGTATCCCCGGGGGGGGCACCTATGGCTACACCTTC. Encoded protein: CASSIPGGGTYGYTF.

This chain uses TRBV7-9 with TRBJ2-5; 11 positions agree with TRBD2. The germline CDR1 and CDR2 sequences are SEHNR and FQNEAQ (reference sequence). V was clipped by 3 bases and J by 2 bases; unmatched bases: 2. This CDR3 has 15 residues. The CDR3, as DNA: TGTGCCAGCAGCTTGGGACTAGCGGAGCAAGAGACCCAGTACTTC. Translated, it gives CASSLGLAEQETQYF. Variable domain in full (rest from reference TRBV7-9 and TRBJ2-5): DTGVSQNPRHKITKRGQNVTFRCDPISEHNRLYWYRQTLGQGPEFLTYFQNEAQLEKSRLLSDRFSAERPKGSFSTLEIQRTEQGDSAMYLCASSLGLAEQETQYFGPGTRLLVL.

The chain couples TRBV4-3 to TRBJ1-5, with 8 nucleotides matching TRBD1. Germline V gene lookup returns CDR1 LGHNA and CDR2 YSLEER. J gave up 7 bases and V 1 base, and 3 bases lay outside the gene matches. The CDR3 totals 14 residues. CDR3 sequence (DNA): TGCGCCAGCAGCCAAGGTCGGACAGGGCAGCCCCAGCATTTT. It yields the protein CASSQGRTGQPQHF.

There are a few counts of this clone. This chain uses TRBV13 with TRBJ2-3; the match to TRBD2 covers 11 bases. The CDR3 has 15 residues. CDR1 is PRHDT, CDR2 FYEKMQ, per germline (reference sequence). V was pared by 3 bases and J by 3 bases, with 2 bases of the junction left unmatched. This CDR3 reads CASSFLAGGTDTQYF. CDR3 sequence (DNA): TGTGCCAGCAGCTTCTTAGCGGGAGGGACAGATACGCAGTATTTT.

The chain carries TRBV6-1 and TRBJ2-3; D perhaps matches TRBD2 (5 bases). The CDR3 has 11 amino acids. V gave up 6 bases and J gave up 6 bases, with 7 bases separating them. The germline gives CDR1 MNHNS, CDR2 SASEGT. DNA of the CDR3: TGTGCCAGCAGGAGGGATGATACGCAGTATTTT. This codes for CASRRDDTQYF.

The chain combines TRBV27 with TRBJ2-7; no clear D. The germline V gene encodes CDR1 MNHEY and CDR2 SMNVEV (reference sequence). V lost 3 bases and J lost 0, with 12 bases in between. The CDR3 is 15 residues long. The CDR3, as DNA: TGTGCCAGCAGTTTGCTCGGGTTTAGCTCCTACGAGCAGTACTTC. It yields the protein CASSLLGFSSYEQYF.

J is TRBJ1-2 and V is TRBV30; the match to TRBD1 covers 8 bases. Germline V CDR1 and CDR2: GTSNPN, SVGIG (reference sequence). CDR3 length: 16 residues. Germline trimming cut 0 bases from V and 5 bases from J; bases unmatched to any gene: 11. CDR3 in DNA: TGTGCCTGGAGTGTACGGATCAGGGGGCGAGATTATGGCTACACCTTC. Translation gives CAWSVRIRGRDYGYTF. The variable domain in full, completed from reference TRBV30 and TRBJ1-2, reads SQTIHQWPATLVQPVGSPLSLECTVEGTSNPNLYWYRQAAGRGLQLLFYSVGIGQISSEVPQNLSASRPQDRQFILSSKKLLLSDSGFYLCAWSVRIRGRDYGYTFGSGTRLTVV.

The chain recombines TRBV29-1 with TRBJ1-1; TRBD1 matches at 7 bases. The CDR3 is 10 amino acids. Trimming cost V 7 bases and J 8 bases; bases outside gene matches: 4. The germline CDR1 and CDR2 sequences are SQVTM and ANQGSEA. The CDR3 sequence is CSAWDSEAFF. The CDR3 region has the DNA TGCAGCGCCTGGGACAGCGAAGCTTTCTTT.

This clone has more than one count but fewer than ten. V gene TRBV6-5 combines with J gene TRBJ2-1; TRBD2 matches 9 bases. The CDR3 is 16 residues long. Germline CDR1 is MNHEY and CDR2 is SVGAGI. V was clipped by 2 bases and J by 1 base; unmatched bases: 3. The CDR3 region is CASSYLSGSSYNEQFF. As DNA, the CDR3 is TGTGCCAGCAGTTACCTTAGCGGGAGTTCCTACAATGAGCAGTTCTTC.

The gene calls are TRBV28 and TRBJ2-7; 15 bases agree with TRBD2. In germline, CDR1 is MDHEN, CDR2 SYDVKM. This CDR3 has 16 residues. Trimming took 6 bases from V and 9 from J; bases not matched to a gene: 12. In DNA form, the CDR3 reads TGTGCCAGCAGAGAAATTCCGGGACTAGCGGGAGGCGGGCAGTACTTC. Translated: CASREIPGLAGGGQYF. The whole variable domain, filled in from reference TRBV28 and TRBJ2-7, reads DVKVTQSSRYLVKRTGEKVFLECVQDMDHENMFWYRQDPGLGLRLIYFSYDVKMKEKGDIPEGYSVSREKKERFSLILESASTNQTSMYLCASREIPGLAGGGQYFGPGTRLTVT.

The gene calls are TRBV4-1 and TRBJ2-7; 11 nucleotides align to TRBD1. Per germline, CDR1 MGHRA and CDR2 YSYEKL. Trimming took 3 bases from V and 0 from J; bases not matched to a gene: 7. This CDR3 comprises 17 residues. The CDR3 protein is CASSQAGTGGFSYEQYF. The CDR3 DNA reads TGCGCCAGCAGCCAGGCCGGGACAGGGGGATTCTCCTACGAGCAGTACTTC.

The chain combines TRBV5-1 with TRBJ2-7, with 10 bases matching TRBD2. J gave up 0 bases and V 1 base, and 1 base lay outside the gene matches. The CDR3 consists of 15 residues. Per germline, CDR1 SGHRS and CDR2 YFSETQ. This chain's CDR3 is CASSLPSGSSYEQYF. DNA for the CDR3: TGCGCCAGCAGCTTGCCTAGCGGGAGCTCCTACGAGCAGTACTTC.

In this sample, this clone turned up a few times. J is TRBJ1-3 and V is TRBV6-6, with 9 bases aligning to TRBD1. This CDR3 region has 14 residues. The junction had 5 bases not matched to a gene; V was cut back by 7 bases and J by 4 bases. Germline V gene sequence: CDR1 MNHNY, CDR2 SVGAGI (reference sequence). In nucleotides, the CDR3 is TGTGCCAGCACAAGGACAGGGGAAGGAAACACCATATATTTT. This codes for CASTRTGEGNTIYF.

This chain's CDR3 is CASSGTGSGYTF. CDR3 DNA: TGTGCCAGCAGCGGGACAGGGTCCGGCTACACCTTC. The chain is built from TRBV2 and TRBJ1-2; 9 positions match TRBD1. The CDR3 runs 12 residues. Germline V CDR1 and CDR2: SNHLY, FYNNEI. J gave up 8 bases and V 6 bases, and 4 bases lay outside the gene matches.

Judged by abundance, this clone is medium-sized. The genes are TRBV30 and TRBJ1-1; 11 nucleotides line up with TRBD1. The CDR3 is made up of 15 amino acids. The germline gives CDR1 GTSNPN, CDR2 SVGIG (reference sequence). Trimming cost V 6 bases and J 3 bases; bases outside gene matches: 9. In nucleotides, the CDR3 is TGTGCCTGCCCGGACAGGGGGCTGCAGGACACTGAAGCTTTCTTT. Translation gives CACPDRGLQDTEAFF. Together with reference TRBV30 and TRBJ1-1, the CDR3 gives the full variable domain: SQTIHQWPATLVQPVGSPLSLECTVEGTSNPNLYWYRQAAGRGLQLLFYSVGIGQISSEVPQNLSASRPQDRQFILSSKKLLLSDSGFYLCACPDRGLQDTEAFFGQGTRLTVV.

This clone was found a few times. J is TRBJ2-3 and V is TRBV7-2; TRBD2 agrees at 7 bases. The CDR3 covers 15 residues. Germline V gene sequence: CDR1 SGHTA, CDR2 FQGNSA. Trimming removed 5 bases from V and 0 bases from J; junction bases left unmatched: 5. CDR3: CASSLRDYSTDTQYF. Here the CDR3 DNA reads TGTGCCAGCAGCCTCCGGGACTACAGCACAGATACGCAGTATTTT.

CDR3 region: CASSFWASSYEQYF. In DNA, the CDR3 is TGCGCCAGCAGCTTCTGGGCGTCCTCCTACGAGCAGTACTTC. The rearrangement uses TRBV5-1 and TRBJ2-7; no definite D call. Trimming removed 2 bases from V and 0 bases from J, with 9 bases in between. This CDR3 spans 14 amino acids. From germline, CDR1 is SGHRS and CDR2 YFSETQ.

The CDR3 coding sequence is TGCGCCAGCAGCCTTCCAGGCACCGGGGAGCTGTTTTTT. Translation gives CASSLPGTGELFF. The V call is TRBV5-1, the J call TRBJ2-2; D uncertain. Germline assignment: CDR1 SGHRS and CDR2 YFSETQ. Trimming stripped 4 bases from V and 4 bases from J, with 8 bases between. The CDR3 is 13 amino acids.

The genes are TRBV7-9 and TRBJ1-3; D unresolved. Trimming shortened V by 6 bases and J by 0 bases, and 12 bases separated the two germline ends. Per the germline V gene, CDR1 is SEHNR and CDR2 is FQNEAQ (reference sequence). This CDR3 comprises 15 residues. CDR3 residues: CASSYAASSGNTIYF. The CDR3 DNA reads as TGTGCCAGCAGTTACGCTGCGTCCTCTGGAAACACCATATATTTT.